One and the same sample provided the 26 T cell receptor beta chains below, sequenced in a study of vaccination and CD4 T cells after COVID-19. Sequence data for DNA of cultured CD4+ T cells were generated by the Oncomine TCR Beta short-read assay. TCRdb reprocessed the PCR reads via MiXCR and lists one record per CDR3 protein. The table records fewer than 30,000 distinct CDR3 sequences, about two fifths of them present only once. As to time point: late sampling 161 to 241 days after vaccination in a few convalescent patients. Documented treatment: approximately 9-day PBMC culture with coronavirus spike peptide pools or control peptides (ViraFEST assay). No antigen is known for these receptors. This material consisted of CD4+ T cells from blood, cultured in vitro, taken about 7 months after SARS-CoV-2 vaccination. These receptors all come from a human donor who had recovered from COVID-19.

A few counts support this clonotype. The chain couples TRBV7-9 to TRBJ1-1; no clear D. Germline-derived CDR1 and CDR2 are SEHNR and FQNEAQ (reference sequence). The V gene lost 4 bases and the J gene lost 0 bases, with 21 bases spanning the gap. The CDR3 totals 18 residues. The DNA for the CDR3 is TGTGCCAGCAGCTCAGTAGGTGGGGTGGGAGGGCTGAACACTGAAGCTTTCTTT. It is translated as CASSSVGGVGGLNTEAFF.

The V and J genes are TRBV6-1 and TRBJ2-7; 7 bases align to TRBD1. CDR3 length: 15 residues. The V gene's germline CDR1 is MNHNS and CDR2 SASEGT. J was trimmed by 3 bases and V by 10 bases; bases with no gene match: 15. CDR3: CAIRDSRAGIYEQYF. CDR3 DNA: TGTGCCATCAGGGACAGTCGGGCGGGTATCTACGAGCAGTACTTC.

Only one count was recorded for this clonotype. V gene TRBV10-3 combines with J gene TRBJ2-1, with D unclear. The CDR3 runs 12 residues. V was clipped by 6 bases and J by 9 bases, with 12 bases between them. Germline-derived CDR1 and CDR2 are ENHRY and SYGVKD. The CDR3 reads CAISEAVGEQFF. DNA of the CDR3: TGTGCCATCAGCGAGGCCGTGGGTGAGCAGTTCTTC.

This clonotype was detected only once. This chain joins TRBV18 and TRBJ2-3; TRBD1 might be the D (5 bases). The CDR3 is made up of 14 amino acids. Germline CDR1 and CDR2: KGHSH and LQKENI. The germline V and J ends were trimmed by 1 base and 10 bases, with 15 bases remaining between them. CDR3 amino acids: CASSPQQAESAQYF. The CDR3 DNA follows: TGTGCCAGCTCACCACAACAGGCTGAGAGTGCGCAGTATTTT.

CDR3 protein: CASTETSGLSYEQYF. The CDR3 nucleotides read TGTGCCAGTACGGAGACTAGCGGGCTCTCCTACGAGCAGTACTTC. The V and J genes are TRBV19 and TRBJ2-7, with TRBD2 matching over 10 bases. V trimming: 7 bases; J trimming: 0 bases; junction bases outside the gene matches: 6. Looked up from germline, CDR1 is LNHDA and CDR2 is SQIVND (reference sequence). This CDR3 is 15 amino acids long.

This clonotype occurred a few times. The CDR3 protein is CASSLMGQGSYEQYF. CDR3 sequence (DNA): TGTGCCAGCAGCTTAATGGGACAGGGATCCTACGAGCAGTACTTC. V and J are TRBV7-9 and TRBJ2-7; 9 positions agree with TRBD1. This CDR3 contains 15 residues. The germline V gene has CDR1 SEHNR and CDR2 FQNEAQ (reference sequence). The V and J ends lost 2 bases and 1 base, in that order; junction bases with no gene match: 3.

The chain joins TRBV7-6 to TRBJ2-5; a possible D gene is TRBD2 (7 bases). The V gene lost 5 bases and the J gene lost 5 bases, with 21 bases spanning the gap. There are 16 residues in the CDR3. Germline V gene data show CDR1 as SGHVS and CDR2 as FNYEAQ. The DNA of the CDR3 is TGTGCCAGCAGCCTACAAAGGGGGGGGGTTCGGGAGACCCAGTACTTC. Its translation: CASSLQRGGVRETQYF. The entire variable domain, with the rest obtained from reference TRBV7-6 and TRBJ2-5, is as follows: GAGVSQSPRYKVTKRGQDVALRCDPISGHVSLYWYRQALGQGPEFLTYFNYEAQQDKSGLPNDRFSAERPEGSISTLTIQRTEQRDSAMYRCASSLQRGGVRETQYFGPGTRLLVL.

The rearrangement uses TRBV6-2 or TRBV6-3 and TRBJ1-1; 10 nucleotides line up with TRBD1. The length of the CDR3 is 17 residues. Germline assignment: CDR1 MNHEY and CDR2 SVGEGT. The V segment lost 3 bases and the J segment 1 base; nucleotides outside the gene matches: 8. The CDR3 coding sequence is TGTGCCAGCAGTTATCGGGGACAGGGGTACCCGAACACTGAAGCTTTCTTT. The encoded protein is CASSYRGQGYPNTEAFF.

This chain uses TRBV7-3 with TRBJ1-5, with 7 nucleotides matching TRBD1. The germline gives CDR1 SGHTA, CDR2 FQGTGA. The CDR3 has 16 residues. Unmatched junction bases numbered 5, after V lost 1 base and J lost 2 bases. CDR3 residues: CASSLSDRAGNQPQHF. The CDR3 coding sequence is TGTGCCAGCAGCTTAAGCGACAGGGCGGGCAATCAGCCCCAGCATTTT.

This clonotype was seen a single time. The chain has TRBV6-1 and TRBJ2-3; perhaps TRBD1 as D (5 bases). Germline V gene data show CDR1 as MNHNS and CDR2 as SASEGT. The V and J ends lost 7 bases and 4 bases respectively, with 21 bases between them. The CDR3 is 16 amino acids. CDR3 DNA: TGTGCCAGCACCGAAGGTCTAGTAGTAGGGGCAGATACGCAGTATTTT. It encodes CASTEGLVVGADTQYF.

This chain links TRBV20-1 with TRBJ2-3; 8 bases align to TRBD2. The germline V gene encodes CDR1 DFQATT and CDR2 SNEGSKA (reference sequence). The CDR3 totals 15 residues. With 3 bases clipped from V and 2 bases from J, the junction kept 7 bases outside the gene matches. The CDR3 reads CSASVASGYTDTQYF. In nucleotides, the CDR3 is TGCAGTGCTAGTGTCGCTAGCGGGTACACAGATACGCAGTATTTT.

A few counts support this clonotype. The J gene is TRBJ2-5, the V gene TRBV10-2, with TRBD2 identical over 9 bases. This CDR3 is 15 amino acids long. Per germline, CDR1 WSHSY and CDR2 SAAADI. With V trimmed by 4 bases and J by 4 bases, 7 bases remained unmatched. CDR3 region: CASSGSGSGGETQYF. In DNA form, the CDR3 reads TGCGCCAGCAGTGGTAGCGGGAGCGGTGGAGAGACCCAGTACTTC.

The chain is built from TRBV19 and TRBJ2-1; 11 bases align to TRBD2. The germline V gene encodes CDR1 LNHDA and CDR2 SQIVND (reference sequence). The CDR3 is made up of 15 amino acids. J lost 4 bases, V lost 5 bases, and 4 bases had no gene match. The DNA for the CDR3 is TGTGCCAGTAGTGTGGGGACTAGCGGTTACAATGAGCAGTTCTTC. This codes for CASSVGTSGYNEQFF.

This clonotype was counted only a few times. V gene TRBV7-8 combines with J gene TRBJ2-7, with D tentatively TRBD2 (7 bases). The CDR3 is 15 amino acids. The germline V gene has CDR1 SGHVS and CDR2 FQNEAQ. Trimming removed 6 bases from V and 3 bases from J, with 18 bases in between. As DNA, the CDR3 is TGTGCCAGCAGTCTAGGGGGGGTGGTTAGCTACGAGCAGTACTTC. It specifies CASSLGGVVSYEQYF.

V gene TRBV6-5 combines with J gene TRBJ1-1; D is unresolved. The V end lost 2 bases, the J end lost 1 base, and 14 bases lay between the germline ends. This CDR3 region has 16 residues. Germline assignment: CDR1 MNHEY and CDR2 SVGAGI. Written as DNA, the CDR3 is TGTGCCAGCAGTTACGGTTTCGGGGAGAGGAACACTGAAGCTTTCTTT. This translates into CASSYGFGERNTEAFF.

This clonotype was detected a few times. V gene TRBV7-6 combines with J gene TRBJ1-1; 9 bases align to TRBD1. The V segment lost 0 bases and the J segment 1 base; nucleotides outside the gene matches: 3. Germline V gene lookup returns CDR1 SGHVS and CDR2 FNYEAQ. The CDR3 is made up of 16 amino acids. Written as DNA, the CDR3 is TGTGCCAGCAGCTTAGCCCAGGGACAGGGGAACACTGAAGCTTTCTTT. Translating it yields CASSLAQGQGNTEAFF.

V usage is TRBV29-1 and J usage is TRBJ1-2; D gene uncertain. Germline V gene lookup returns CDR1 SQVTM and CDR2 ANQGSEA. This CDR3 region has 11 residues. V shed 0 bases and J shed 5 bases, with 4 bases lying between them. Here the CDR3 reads CSVEEGYGYTF. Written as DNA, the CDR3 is TGCAGCGTTGAAGAGGGTTATGGCTACACCTTC. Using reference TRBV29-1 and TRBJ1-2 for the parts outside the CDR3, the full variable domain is SAVISQKPSRDICQRGTSLTIQCQVDSQVTMMFWYRQQPGQSLTLIATANQGSEATYESGFVIDKFPISRPNLTFSTLTVSNMSPEDSSIYLCSVEEGYGYTFGSGTRLTVV.

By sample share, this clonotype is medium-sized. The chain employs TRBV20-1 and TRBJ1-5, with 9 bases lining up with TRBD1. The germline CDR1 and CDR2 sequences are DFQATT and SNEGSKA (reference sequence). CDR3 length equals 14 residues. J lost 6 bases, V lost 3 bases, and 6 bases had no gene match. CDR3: CSARAGTGIQPQHF. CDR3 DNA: TGCAGTGCTAGGGCCGGGACAGGGATTCAGCCCCAGCATTTT.

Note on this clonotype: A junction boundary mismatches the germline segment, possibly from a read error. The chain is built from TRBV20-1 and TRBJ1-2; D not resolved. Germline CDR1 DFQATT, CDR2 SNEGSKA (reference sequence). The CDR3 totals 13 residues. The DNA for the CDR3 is TGCAGTGCTAAAGGCGTAGGACTCTATGACTACACCTTC. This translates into CSAKGVGLYDYTF.

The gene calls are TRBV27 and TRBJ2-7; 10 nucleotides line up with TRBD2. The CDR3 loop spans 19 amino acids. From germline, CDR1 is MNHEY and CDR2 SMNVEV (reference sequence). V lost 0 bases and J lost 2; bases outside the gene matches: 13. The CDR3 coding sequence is TGTGCCAGCAGTTTATCGGGGTGGATAGCGGGAGGATCCCCCTACGAGCAGTACTTC. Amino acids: CASSLSGWIAGGSPYEQYF.

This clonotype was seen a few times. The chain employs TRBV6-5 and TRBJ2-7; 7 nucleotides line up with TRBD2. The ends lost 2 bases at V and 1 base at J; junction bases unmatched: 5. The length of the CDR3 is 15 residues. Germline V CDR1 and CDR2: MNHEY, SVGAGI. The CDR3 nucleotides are TGTGCCAGCAGTTACGGGGCGGGAGTGTCCTACGAGCAGTACTTC. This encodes CASSYGAGVSYEQYF.

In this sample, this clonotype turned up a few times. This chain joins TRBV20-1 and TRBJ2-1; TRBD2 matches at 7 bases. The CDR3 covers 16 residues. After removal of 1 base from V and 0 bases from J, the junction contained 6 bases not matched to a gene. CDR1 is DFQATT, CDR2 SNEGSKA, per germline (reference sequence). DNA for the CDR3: TGCAGTGCTAGAGTCCCGAGCGGGGTCTCCTACAATGAGCAGTTCTTC. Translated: CSARVPSGVSYNEQFF.

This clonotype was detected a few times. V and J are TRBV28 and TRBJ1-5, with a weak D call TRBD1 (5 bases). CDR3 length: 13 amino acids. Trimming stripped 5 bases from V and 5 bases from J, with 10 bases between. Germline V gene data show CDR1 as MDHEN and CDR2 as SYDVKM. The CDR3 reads CASSQGLHQPQHF. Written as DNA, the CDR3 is TGTGCCAGCAGTCAGGGACTTCATCAGCCCCAGCATTTT.

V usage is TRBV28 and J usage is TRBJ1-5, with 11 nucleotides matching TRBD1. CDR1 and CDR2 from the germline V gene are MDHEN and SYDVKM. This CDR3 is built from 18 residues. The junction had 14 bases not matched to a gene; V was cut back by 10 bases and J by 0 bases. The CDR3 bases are TGTGCCACCAGGTCAGGACAGGGGGCGTCCTATAGCAATCAGCCCCAGCATTTT. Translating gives CATRSGQGASYSNQPQHF.

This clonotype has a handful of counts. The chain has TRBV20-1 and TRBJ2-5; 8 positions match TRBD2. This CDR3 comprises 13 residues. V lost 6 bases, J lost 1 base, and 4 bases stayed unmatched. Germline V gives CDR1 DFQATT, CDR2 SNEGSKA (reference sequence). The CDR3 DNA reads TGCAGTGCACCCGCGGGGGGCCAAGAGACCCAGTACTTC. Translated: CSAPAGGQETQYF.

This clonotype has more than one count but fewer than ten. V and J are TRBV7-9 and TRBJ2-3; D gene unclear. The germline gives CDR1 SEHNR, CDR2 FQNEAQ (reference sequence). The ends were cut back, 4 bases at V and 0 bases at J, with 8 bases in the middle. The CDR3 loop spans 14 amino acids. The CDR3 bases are TGTGCCAGCAGCTACATTTTGAGCACAGATACGCAGTATTTT. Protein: CASSYILSTDTQYF. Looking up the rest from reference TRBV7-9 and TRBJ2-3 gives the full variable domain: DTGVSQNPRHKITKRGQNVTFRCDPISEHNRLYWYRQTLGQGPEFLTYFQNEAQLEKSRLLSDRFSAERPKGSFSTLEIQRTEQGDSAMYLCASSYILSTDTQYFGPGTRLTVL.